This record looks at one TCR beta chain sequence and its context. The target antigen is unknown. The entry originates in a study of T cell responses to AZD1222 COVID-19 vaccine. Study-wide findings and caveats: The donor cohort was predominantly white British with a female majority, and clonal diversity may have been underestimated. Reports say nearly half of spike-specific TCRs go after unmutated variant regions. Dominant at 160-218 and 743-854, vaccine-associated CD4 TCRs also spanned spike.

Clones were read by immunoSEQ multiplex PCR, and TCRdb kept only the in-frame ones, dropping some. This sample has about 150,000 clones, with 82% found just once. CDR1 is KGHSH, CDR2 LQKENI, per germline. Deletions cut 3 bases from V and 0 bases from J, with 8 bases between. The CDR3 is made up of 14 amino acids. The rearrangement uses TRBV18 and TRBJ1-2; the D gene is possibly TRBD1 (5 bases). The TCR originated in an adult in good health. This specimen was peripheral blood, taken on day 0 of MenACWY control vaccination. The CDR3 coding sequence is TGTGCCAGCTCACCGGGGGAGACTAACTATGGCTACACCTTC. This gives the protein CASSPGETNYGYTF.